This T cell receptor (beta chain) is from a study of type 1 and type 2 diabetes patients. Amplification started from genomic DNA. Amplification of the beta chain CDR3 used 30 forward and 13 reverse multiplex primers. TCRdb itself ran the multiplex PCR reads through MiXCR, one entry per CDR3 protein. The sample comprises 250,000 or so distinct CDR3 sequences, roughly 50% of which are singletons, and roughly an eighth rests with the top ten. The CDR3 contains 13 residues. V was cut by 2 bases and J by 1 base, with 5 bases left in between. In germline, CDR1 is LNHDA, CDR2 SQIVND (reference sequence). This clonotype was detected many times.

Sequencing used peripheral blood mononuclear cells (PBMCs). The TCR originated in a man between 18 and 29 years old with type 2 diabetes. V gene TRBV19 combines with J gene TRBJ1-1; the D is unclear. The CDR3 DNA reads as TGTGCCAGTAGTATACTAGGGAACACTGAAGCTTTCTTT. It encodes CASSILGNTEAFF.